This T cell receptor beta chain appears in the sequencing data of a study of regulatory T cells in long-lasting Graves disease (dated by TCRdb to about 2021). Describing the broader study: Persistent Graves' disease was defined as antithyroid drug treatment for over 5 years with persistently positive TSH receptor autoantibodies. Persistent Graves' disease patients were compared with newly diagnosed Graves' disease patients by peripheral blood TCR sequencing and RNA sequencing. The study took place in China and was registered as a clinical trial. TCR sequencing covered 13 persistent and around 20 newly diagnosed Graves' disease patients, some 33 samples in total. On average, persistent Graves' disease patients in the clinical cohort had been on antithyroid drugs for around ten years. The study at large found these results: Sequencing and analysis were restricted to the TCR beta chain. The study examined only peripheral blood because the primary lesion, thyroid tissue, could not be accessed. Persistent disease showed preferential use of TRBV28, TRBJ1-2 and TRBJ2-5, whereas newly diagnosed disease favored TRBV20-1 and TRBJ2-1. Patients with persistent disease shared more public clonotypes (over 2,500) than newly diagnosed patients did (more than 900). Compared with newly diagnosed patients, persistent Graves' disease patients had lower TCR Shannon entropy and fewer highly expanded clones, which suggests clonal expansion. The small sample size was acknowledged by the authors as a limitation that may reduce accuracy.

In light of the paper, this sample's time point label describes: persistent/refractory GD, antithyroid drugs over 5 years with positive TRAb. For both TCR sequencing and RNA sequencing, RNA was extracted from PBMCs using TRIzol. The diagnosis of Graves' disease followed American Thyroid Association guidelines. Recruitment of patients was carried out at an endocrinology department in Xi'an, China. Each patient gave approximately 9 milliliters of peripheral blood, collected in an EDTA anticoagulant tube. PBMCs were isolated by Ficoll Paque Plus density gradient separation without further T cell sorting. An Agilent 2100 Bioanalyzer and agarose gel were used to check RNA quality, and a NanoDrop 2000 was used to measure RNA concentration. From the cysteine through the phenylalanine, the CDR3 covers 15 amino acids. Only CDR3 DNA remains: 45 bases, in frame from the first base. CDR1 SGHAT and CDR2 FQNNGV are derived from the germline V gene.

Notes on this clonotype: The specificity of this receptor is unknown. A read error may be the cause here, since a much bigger clone is one base away.

The method behind the library was multiplex PCR. TCRdb names Illumina HiSeq 4000 as the instrument used. iRepertoire HTBI primers and Arm-PCR amplification of CDR3 regions were used to construct TCR beta libraries. Gel purification was performed on PCR products prior to sequencing. The source study handled its data this way. A total of around 66 TRBV and more than twelve TRBJ segments were identified across samples and were used for gene usage analysis of CDR3 amino acid clonotypes. Filtered high-quality paired reads were merged into contigs using COPE and FqMerger. Contigs were aligned with BLAST to IMGT TRBV, TRBD and TRBJ reference genes, and CDR3 was defined per IMGT. Highly expanded clones were defined as clonotypes with a frequency above 0.1%. Repertoire diversity was measured by Shannon entropy, and V-J evenness by the Gini coefficient. Clonotypes shared by more than one individual were considered public. Starting from the raw public reads, TCRdb applied fastp trimming at Q25, assembled clones with MiXCR and retained in-frame beta chains. Entries that share a CDR3 protein sequence are merged under the most common genes and DNA. For this entry, the V and J calls and clone size follow TCRdb and not the study's own pipeline. This sample has under 500,000 distinct CDR3 sequences in its table, and less than 25% of those were observed once. The ten largest clones add up to around 20% of the sample.

The sample here was peripheral blood mononuclear cells (PBMCs), taken when the disease was refractory, from a patient treated with antithyroid drugs. This TCR was recovered from a female donor with Graves disease. This receptor chain uses TRBV11-2 and TRBJ2-7; TRBD1 could be the D gene, as 6 bases match. The DNA sequence is TGTGCCGGCAGAACATCCTCAGGGGTCAGCTACGAGCAGTACTTC. It translates to CAGRTSSGVSYEQYF.